The clone carrying this TCR beta chain was detected a few times. Via MiXCR, TCRdb re-called the 5' RACE reads, giving one row per CDR3 protein. The sample lists about 690,000 distinct CDR3 sequences, 21% seen once, with more than 4% in the top ten. The data were obtained in a study of identical twins. The data were also submitted as part of a second study, on T cells expressing NK-cell markers. That source notes: Dominant NKG2C+ clonotypes made up roughly 1.0-8% of CD8+ T cells in roughly 6 donors. In a few donors, dominant clonotypes made up about 25-65% of CD3+CD56-NKG2C+ cells.

The sequence came from a woman younger than 35 in good health. Source material: PBMCs.

The DNA of the CDR3 is TGCAGTGCTAGAGGTGGGGGGTTCTCCGAGCAGTACTTC. Translating gives CSARGGGFSEQYF. V and J are TRBV20-1 and TRBJ2-7, with D maybe TRBD2 (6 bases). Germline-derived CDR1 and CDR2 are DFQATT and SNEGSKA (reference sequence). The CDR3 consists of 13 residues. V gave up 1 base and J gave up 6 bases, with 13 bases separating them.